Presented here are 18 T cell receptor beta chains from one specimen sequenced in a study of T cell changes during pregnancy in multiple sclerosis. The protocol was immunoSEQ multiplex PCR, while the TCRdb copy is restricted to in-frame clones and leaves out a portion. Of about 110,000 clones in the sample, about 90% were seen once. The sample was peripheral blood, taken before pregnancy. These receptors were taken from a female donor with multiple sclerosis, enrolled in a pregnancy study.

Only a few counts were recorded for this clone. V is TRBV7-2 and J is TRBJ1-4; D gene uncertain. The CDR3 totals 15 residues. V lost 1 base and J 0 bases, leaving 6 bases between the germline ends. Germline V gene data show CDR1 as SGHTA and CDR2 as FQGNSA. CDR3 sequence reads: CASSLGPATNEKLFF. The CDR3 nucleotides read TGTGCCAGCAGCTTAGGGCCAGCAACTAATGAAAAACTGTTTTTT.

The V and J genes are TRBV19 and TRBJ1-4, with D hard to call. Trimming left V 6 bases short and J 7 bases short, with 18 bases between. This CDR3 region has 15 residues. Germline loops: CDR1 LNHDA, CDR2 SQIVND (reference sequence). CDR3 residues: CASSRLTWGAEKLFF. CDR3 DNA: TGTGCCAGTAGCAGACTGACCTGGGGAGCTGAAAAACTGTTTTTT. The full variable domain, its missing parts supplied by reference TRBV19 and TRBJ1-4, is DGGITQSPKYLFRKEGQNVTLSCEQNLNHDAMYWYRQDPGQGLRLIYYSQIVNDFQKGDIAEGYSVSREKKESFPLTVTSAQKNPTAFYLCASSRLTWGAEKLFFGSGTQLSVL.

This clone was seen a single time. The V and J genes are TRBV28 and TRBJ2-2; no definite D call. Trimming stripped 3 bases from V and 0 bases from J, with 11 bases between. This CDR3 has 16 amino acids. Germline loops: CDR1 MDHEN, CDR2 SYDVKM. The DNA for the CDR3 is TGTGCCAGCAGTTTCCCTCTCGGGTCGAACACCGGGGAGCTGTTTTTT. It codes for CASSFPLGSNTGELFF.

The chain links TRBV7-3 to TRBJ2-1; 14 bases agree with TRBD2. J gave up 7 bases and V 0 bases, and 8 bases lay outside the gene matches. Germline loops: CDR1 SGHTA, CDR2 FQGTGA. The CDR3 spans 18 residues. The chain's CDR3 is CASSLTRRGLAGENEQFF. CDR3 DNA sequence: TGTGCCAGCAGCTTAACTCGCAGGGGACTAGCGGGGGAGAATGAGCAGTTCTTC.

The chain is built from TRBV21-1 and TRBJ2-3; the tabulated D call, TRBD2, remains unverified against the DNA. TRBV21-1 is a known pseudogene. The CDR3 totals 14 residues. As DNA, the CDR3 is TGTGCCAGCAGTCTATCGGGGGACACAGATACGCAGTATTTT. The encoded protein is CASSLSGDTDTQYF.

This chain joins TRBV30 and TRBJ1-1, with TRBD1 as a possible D gene (5 bases). This CDR3 is built from 13 residues. V dropped 1 base and J dropped 5 bases, with 11 bases sitting between them. Germline-derived CDR1 and CDR2 are GTSNPN and SVGIG (reference sequence). DNA of the CDR3: TGTGCCTGGAGTGGGGGGGGGAGGACTGAAGCTTTCTTT. It specifies CAWSGGGRTEAFF.

Only one count was recorded for this clone. V is TRBV7-3 and J is TRBJ2-1; TRBD2 agrees at 8 bases. Germline values: CDR1 SGHTA, CDR2 FQGTGA. With V trimmed by 5 bases and J by 6 bases, 9 bases remained unmatched. The CDR3 has 15 residues. CDR3 region: CASSRTSGLPNEQFF. In DNA form, the CDR3 reads TGTGCCAGCAGCCGCACTAGCGGATTACCCAATGAGCAGTTCTTC.

The rearrangement uses TRBV5-1 and TRBJ2-7, with TRBD1 matching over 7 bases. CDR1 SGHRS and CDR2 YFSETQ come from the germline V gene. The CDR3 length is 12 residues. V lost 5 bases and J lost 3; bases outside the gene matches: 2. The CDR3, as DNA: TGCGCCAGCAGGCCAGGGGGCTACGAGCAGTACTTC. Translating it yields CASRPGGYEQYF.

The chain combines TRBV19 with TRBJ2-5, with 9 bases matching TRBD2. The last part of the DNA fits TRBJ2-7 better; the J call may be wrong. Germline CDR1 LNHDA, CDR2 SQIVND (reference sequence). The CDR3 contains 15 residues. CDR3 loop: CASSISSSGAYEQYF. The CDR3 DNA sequence: TGTGCCAGTAGTATTTCTTCTAGCGGGGCCTACGAGCAGTACTTC.

The gene calls are TRBV2 and TRBJ1-4; a possible D gene is TRBD1 (6 bases). With 1 base removed from V and 8 bases from J, the gap between germline ends came to 11 bases. In germline, CDR1 is SNHLY, CDR2 FYNNEI. The CDR3 contains 14 residues. The CDR3 region is CASSEGGLGEKLFF. The CDR3 DNA reads TGTGCCAGCAGTGAAGGGGGGCTGGGAGAAAAACTGTTTTTT.

CDR3 bases: TGTGCCAGCTCACCATCGACGGGGGGGGAACGGGGCTATGGCTACACCTTC. This gives the protein CASSPSTGGERGYGYTF. V and J are TRBV18 and TRBJ1-2; perhaps TRBD1 as D (5 bases). Trimming took 2 bases from V and 4 from J, leaving 20 bases between them. Germline lookup yields CDR1 KGHSH and CDR2 LQKENI. The CDR3 is made up of 17 amino acids.

The chain carries TRBV19 and TRBJ1-5; 7 bases line up with TRBD1. CDR3 length equals 13 residues. CDR1 LNHDA and CDR2 SQIVND come from the germline V gene (reference sequence). V was pared by 5 bases and J by 7 bases, with 5 bases of the junction left unmatched. CDR3 loop: CASSDRVGQPQHF. For the CDR3, the DNA is TGTGCCAGTAGTGACAGGGTTGGGCAGCCCCAGCATTTT.

The genes are TRBV7-2 and TRBJ2-5, with D uncertain. Trimming took off 6 bases at V and 4 bases at J, with 15 bases between the two ends. Germline V gene sequence: CDR1 SGHTA, CDR2 FQGNSA. The CDR3 contains 14 residues. The CDR3 coding sequence is TGTGCCAGCAGTAGCTTAGATTTTCGAGAGACCCAGTACTTC. This codes for CASSSLDFRETQYF. The full variable domain, its missing parts supplied by reference TRBV7-2 and TRBJ2-5, is GAGVSQSPSNKVTEKGKDVELRCDPISGHTALYWYRQSLGQGLEFLIYFQGNSAPDKSGLPSDRFSAERTGGSVSTLTIQRTQQEDSAVYLCASSSLDFRETQYFGPGTRLLVL.

This chain joins TRBV27 and TRBJ2-5; D unclear. V lost 0 bases and J lost 4, with 6 bases in between. This CDR3 has 13 residues. Germline loops: CDR1 MNHEY, CDR2 SMNVEV (reference sequence). CDR3 region: CASSLSFRETQYF. The CDR3 DNA reads as TGTGCCAGCAGTTTATCGTTCCGAGAGACCCAGTACTTC.

This clone was observed a single time. The chain employs TRBV25-1 and TRBJ2-2, with a possible D match to TRBD1 (6 bases). The CDR3 is made up of 14 amino acids. Trimming shortened V by 5 bases and J by 6 bases, and 13 bases separated the two germline ends. CDR1 is MGHDK, CDR2 SYGVNS, per germline. CDR3 coding DNA: TGTGCCAGCAGTTACCAGGGGATATCCGGGGAGCTGTTTTTT. Translated: CASSYQGISGELFF.

The rearrangement links TRBV25-1 to TRBJ2-7, with 10 bases that match TRBD2. Looked up from germline, CDR1 is MGHDK and CDR2 is SYGVNS. V lost 3 bases to trimming and J lost 8 bases; unmatched junction nucleotides: 4. CDR3 length equals 13 residues. The CDR3 reads CASSDWGLAKQYF. The DNA for the CDR3 is TGTGCCAGCAGTGACTGGGGACTAGCGAAGCAGTACTTC.

V usage is TRBV5-1 and J usage is TRBJ2-5, with D unclear. V was cut by 1 base and J by 0 bases, with 7 bases left in between. Germline CDR1 reads SGHRS; CDR2 reads YFSETQ. The CDR3 runs to 14 residues. CDR3 DNA: TGCGCCAGCAGCTTGTCCAGGAACCAAGAGACCCAGTACTTC. This sequence encodes CASSLSRNQETQYF.

The rearrangement uses TRBV7-2 and TRBJ2-7; 9 bases align to TRBD1. CDR1 SGHTA and CDR2 FQGNSA come from the germline V gene. V gave up 5 bases and J gave up 0 bases; unmatched junction bases: 5. CDR3 length: 15 amino acids. DNA for the CDR3: TGTGCCAGCAGCAGACAGGGGGTAGGCTCCTACGAGCAGTACTTC. Amino acids: CASSRQGVGSYEQYF.